This T cell receptor (beta chain) stems from a study of OX40 agonist ivuxolimab in advanced cancers. Germline V gene sequence: CDR1 LNHDA, CDR2 SQIVND (reference sequence). V shed 3 bases and J 7 bases; nucleotides not matched to a gene: 3. The CDR3 is made up of 12 amino acids. The method was immunoSEQ multiplex PCR; TCRdb's version includes in-frame clones alone and lacks a portion of them. Of over 55,000 clones in the sample, 70% to 90% were seen once. The V call is TRBV19, the J call TRBJ2-7, with 7 bases aligning to TRBD2. The TCR was taken from an adult with an advanced solid tumor such as melanoma, head and neck, liver or kidney cancer. Sequencing was performed on CD4+ or CD8+ T cells sorted from blood, taken in a trial of the OX40 agonist ivuxolimab. The CDR3 coding sequence is TGTGCCAGTAGTATGACAGCGGGGGAGCAGTACTTC. It specifies CASSMTAGEQYF.